The 3 T cell receptor beta chains reported below all come from one sample, sequenced in a study of molecular identifiers for immune sequencing clone quantification. TCRdb processed the PCR reads anew with MiXCR; each CDR3 protein has one entry. In the table there are hundreds of thousands of distinct CDR3 sequences, under 25% of which are singletons. Sequenced: naive CD8+ T cells from blood, with Jurkat cell RNA spiked in. Subset specified: FACS-sorted CD8+CD4-CCR7+CD45RA+ naive T cells. Receptor source: a human donor in good health. Some libraries in this study had Jurkat cell RNA spiked in.

In its sample, this clonotype was seen many times. The chain employs TRBV4-1 and TRBJ2-7; tentatively, D is TRBD1 or TRBD2 (5 bases each). V lost 0 bases and J 4 bases, leaving 13 bases between the germline ends. The CDR3 covers 15 residues. CDR1 is MGHRA, CDR2 YSYEKL, per germline. CDR3 loop: CASSQEQAEGYEQYF. In nucleotides, the CDR3 is TGCGCCAGCAGCCAAGAACAGGCCGAGGGGTACGAGCAGTACTTC.

Concerning this clonotype itself: A much larger clone differs by one base, so this may be a read error. This sequence joins TRBV9 and TRBJ1-3, with a tentative D call TRBD1 (5 bases). The length of the CDR3 is 17 residues. CDR1 SGDLS and CDR2 YYNGEE come from the germline V gene. With 7 bases removed from V and 0 bases from J, the gap between germline ends came to 20 bases. The CDR3 here is CASGEEGAAYSGNTIYF. The CDR3 DNA reads TGTGCCAGCGGCGAGGAAGGGGCGGCGTACTCTGGAAACACCATATATTTT.

A few counts support this clonotype. Germline is not matched at one junction end, which may reflect a read error. This chain uses TRBV2 with TRBJ1-2; D remains unclear. The CDR3 sequence is 14 residues long. Germline-derived CDR1 and CDR2 are SNHLY and FYNNEI. The CDR3 loop reads CACRLGESIYGYTF. In DNA, the CDR3 is TGTGCCTGCAGATTGGGCGAAAGCATCTATGGCTACACCTTC.